The next 22 T cell receptor beta chains were all read from a single sample in a study of beta chain features in type 1 diabetes. Reverse transcribing all isolated RNA meant expressed TCRB transcripts were sequenced. Clones were read by immunoSEQ multiplex PCR, and TCRdb kept only the in-frame ones, dropping some. The data show almost 250,000 clones, about 14% seen once. The sequencing sample was made of naive CD4+ T cells from blood. Receptor source: a woman aged 40-49 years in good health.

The chain recombines TRBV18 with TRBJ1-5; possible D gene TRBD1, 5 bases. Trimming removed 3 bases from V and 5 bases from J, with 8 bases in between. This CDR3 has 13 amino acids. CDR1 KGHSH and CDR2 LQKENI come from the germline V gene. The CDR3 DNA sequence: TGTGCCAGCTCACCGCAAGGGGATCAGCCCCAGCATTTT. This codes for CASSPQGDQPQHF.

Details on this clone: In the same sample, other DNA sequences code for this CDR3. The gene calls are TRBV9 and TRBJ2-5; TRBD2 matches 11 bases. Germline V gives CDR1 SGDLS, CDR2 YYNGEE. J gave up 5 bases and V 2 bases, and 8 bases lay outside the gene matches. The CDR3 consists of 16 residues. The CDR3 protein is CASSVGASGGQETQYF. The CDR3 nucleotides are TGTGCCAGCAGCGTGGGGGCTAGCGGGGGGCAGGAGACCCAGTACTTC.

This rearrangement joins TRBV5-1 to TRBJ1-4, with D uncertain. Between the trimmed V and J ends, which lost 0 bases and 5 bases, there was a span of 8 bases. This CDR3 is built from 14 residues. Germline CDR1 SGHRS, CDR2 YFSETQ. The CDR3 DNA reads as TGCGCCAGCAGCTTGGAGACAAGAAATGAAAAACTGTTTTTT. This sequence encodes CASSLETRNEKLFF.

The J gene is TRBJ2-5, the V gene TRBV6-5; TRBD1 might be the D (6 bases). The CDR3 loop spans 14 amino acids. CDR1 is MNHEY and CDR2 is SVGAGI in the germline V gene. Trimming cost V 5 bases and J 6 bases, with 16 bases left between them. CDR3 protein: CASSEVGRGKTQYF. CDR3 bases: TGTGCCAGCAGTGAAGTCGGCAGGGGAAAGACCCAGTACTTC.

CDR3 protein: CASRSGVGSNQPQHF. In nucleotides, the CDR3 is TGTGCCAGCAGGTCAGGGGTCGGTAGCAATCAGCCCCAGCATTTT. The rearrangement uses TRBV7-9 and TRBJ1-5, with a weak D call TRBD1 (6 bases). Germline CDR1 SEHNR, CDR2 FQNEAQ (reference sequence). Trimming took 6 bases from V and 0 from J, leaving 12 bases between them. This CDR3 contains 15 residues.

The rearrangement uses TRBV9 and TRBJ2-7; 7 positions agree with TRBD2. The CDR3 extends over 16 amino acids. Germline loops: CDR1 SGDLS, CDR2 YYNGEE. After removal of 0 bases from V and 6 bases from J, the junction contained 12 bases not matched to a gene. CDR3 sequence: CASSVGSDGTMGEQYF. CDR3 sequence (DNA): TGTGCCAGCAGCGTAGGCTCGGACGGGACTATGGGCGAGCAGTACTTC.

This CDR3 reads CAIRSGEKLFF. As DNA, the CDR3 is TGTGCCATCAGAAGCGGTGAAAAACTGTTTTTT. The chain combines TRBV10-3 with TRBJ1-4; D call uncertain. CDR1 is ENHRY, CDR2 SYGVKD, per germline. CDR3 length: 11 residues. V was shortened by 6 bases and J by 7 bases, with 6 bases between the two germline ends.

V is TRBV6-1 and J is TRBJ2-5, with D tentatively TRBD1 (5 bases). V lost 3 bases and J 5 bases, leaving 10 bases between the germline ends. The CDR3 covers 13 residues. The V gene's germline CDR1 is MNHNS and CDR2 SASEGT. As DNA, the CDR3 is TGTGCCAGCAGTGATGGGGCGAGGGAGACCCAGTACTTC. This gives the protein CASSDGARETQYF.

The V call is TRBV9, the J call TRBJ1-3; D ambiguous. Germline CDR1 reads SGDLS; CDR2 reads YYNGEE. The CDR3 length is 15 residues. Trimming took 4 bases from V and 0 from J, leaving 11 bases between them. CDR3 coding DNA: TGTGCCAGCAGCCGTAGTTCTAGCTCTGGAAACACCATATATTTT. This sequence encodes CASSRSSSSGNTIYF. The full variable domain, with the rest looked up from reference TRBV9 and TRBJ1-3, is DSGVTQTPKHLITATGQRVTLRCSPRSGDLSVYWYQQSLDQGLQFLIQYYNGEERAKGNILERFSAQQFPDLHSELNLSSLELGDSALYFCASSRSSSSGNTIYFGEGSWLTVV.

This clone has at least ten counts. V is TRBV7-2 and J is TRBJ1-1; tentative D call: TRBD1 (5 bases). The V gene's germline CDR1 is SGHTA and CDR2 FQGNSA. V was shortened by 5 bases and J by 1 base, with 8 bases between the two germline ends. The CDR3 contains 13 residues. Written as DNA, the CDR3 is TGTGCCAGCAGCCGACAGCCGAACACTGAAGCTTTCTTT. Encoded protein: CASSRQPNTEAFF.

The CDR3: CASSDRWGTGAGELFF. The CDR3 DNA reads TGTGCCAGCAGCGATCGATGGGGTACGGGGGCCGGGGAGCTGTTTTTT. The V call is TRBV7-9, the J call TRBJ2-2; the D gene is possibly TRBD2 (6 bases). The CDR3 totals 16 residues. Germline assignment: CDR1 SEHNR and CDR2 FQNEAQ (reference sequence). V gave up 5 bases and J gave up 6 bases, with 19 bases separating them. Based on the CDR3 plus reference TRBV7-9 and TRBJ2-2, the full variable domain is DTGVSQNPRHKITKRGQNVTFRCDPISEHNRLYWYRQTLGQGPEFLTYFQNEAQLEKSRLLSDRFSAERPKGSFSTLEIQRTEQGDSAMYLCASSDRWGTGAGELFFGEGSRLTVL.

The sample holds a few counts of this clone. The rearrangement joins TRBV5-4 to TRBJ2-1; possible D gene TRBD1, 6 bases. CDR1 and CDR2 from the germline V gene are SGHNT and YYREEE (reference sequence). The CDR3 extends over 16 amino acids. Deletions cut 5 bases from V and 7 bases from J, with 22 bases between. CDR3 DNA sequence: TGTGCCAGCAGGCCAACACAGGGTAAGCGACAAAATGAGCAGTTCTTC. Protein sequence: CASRPTQGKRQNEQFF. Complete variable domain (other parts from reference TRBV5-4 and TRBJ2-1): ETGVTQSPTHLIKTRGQQVTLRCSSQSGHNTVSWYQQALGQGPQFIFQYYREEENGRGNFPPRFSGLQFPNYSSELNVNALELDDSALYLCASRPTQGKRQNEQFFGPGTRLTVL.

V is TRBV5-4 and J is TRBJ2-1, with 10 bases aligning to TRBD2. CDR1 SGHNT and CDR2 YYREEE come from the germline V gene (reference sequence). The CDR3 loop spans 14 amino acids. Germline trimming cut 0 bases from V and 12 bases from J; bases unmatched to any gene: 6. The CDR3 nucleotides read TGTGCCAGCAGCTTGGGGAGCGGGGGGGCCGGGCAGTTCTTC. This sequence encodes CASSLGSGGAGQFF.

This clone occurred a few times. The V gene is TRBV6-5, the J gene TRBJ1-2, with D possibly TRBD1 on 6 matching bases. The CDR3 is 14 residues long. Germline V gene sequence: CDR1 MNHEY, CDR2 SVGAGI. V was pared by 2 bases and J by 8 bases, with 15 bases between. CDR3 bases: TGTGCCAGCAGTTACCATACTACAGGGAACGGCTACACCTTC. Translated: CASSYHTTGNGYTF.

CDR3: CASSIVVGGSPEAFF. The CDR3 DNA reads as TGTGCCAGTAGTATAGTAGTCGGGGGTTCTCCTGAAGCTTTCTTT. The rearrangement joins TRBV19 to TRBJ1-1; tentatively, D is TRBD1 (5 bases). V lost 1 base and J lost 6, with 15 bases in between. The CDR3 has 15 residues. CDR1 is LNHDA, CDR2 SQIVND, per germline (reference sequence).

In this sample, this clone turned up a few times. This chain connects TRBV10-2 to TRBJ2-4; D might be TRBD2 (5 bases). This CDR3 contains 14 residues. Between the trimmed V and J ends, which lost 6 bases and 5 bases, there was a span of 14 bases. Germline V gene lookup returns CDR1 WSHSY and CDR2 SAAADI. CDR3 protein: CASRATEVENIQYF. The CDR3 DNA follows: TGCGCCAGCAGGGCCACGGAGGTCGAAAACATTCAGTACTTC.

This clone has more than one count but fewer than ten. V is TRBV29-1 and J is TRBJ2-7; a weak D match, TRBD1 (6 bases). Deletions cut 5 bases from V and 2 bases from J, with 10 bases between. From germline, CDR1 is SQVTM and CDR2 ANQGSEA. This CDR3 is built from 12 residues. The CDR3 loop is CSVRPGAYEQYF. CDR3 nucleotides: TGCAGCGTTCGTCCAGGGGCCTACGAGCAGTACTTC.

This clone was observed a handful of times. CDR3 coding DNA: TGTGCCAGTAGTTCTCGACAGGGCCAGGAGCAGTACTTC. Translation gives CASSSRQGQEQYF. The V and J genes are TRBV19 and TRBJ2-7; the match to TRBD1 covers 7 bases. The CDR3 runs 13 residues. The J segment lost 7 bases and the V segment lost 5 bases, leaving 8 bases of the junction unmatched. Germline V gene sequence: CDR1 LNHDA, CDR2 SQIVND (reference sequence).

This clone was recorded a few times. The chain carries TRBV7-2 and TRBJ1-1, with 7 bases fitting TRBD1. The CDR3 has 14 amino acids. Germline trimming cut 8 bases from V and 1 base from J; bases unmatched to any gene: 7. The V gene's germline CDR1 is SGHTA and CDR2 FQGNSA. CDR3 region: CASELGGGNTEAFF. For the CDR3, the DNA is TGTGCCAGCGAATTAGGGGGCGGGAACACTGAAGCTTTCTTT.

This chain links TRBV6-6 with TRBJ2-3; TRBD2 matches 11 bases. CDR1 and CDR2 (germline): MNHNY, SVGAGI (reference sequence). V shed 6 bases, J shed 2 bases, and the junction held 7 bases outside the gene matches. The CDR3 extends over 16 amino acids. The CDR3, as DNA: TGTGCCAGCAGCCCCCAGGGACTAGCGGACACAGATACGCAGTATTTT. Translating it yields CASSPQGLADTDTQYF.

This clone has just a few counts. This chain connects TRBV6-1 to TRBJ2-1; 13 nucleotides align to TRBD2. After removal of 8 bases from V and 7 bases from J, the junction contained 8 bases not matched to a gene. The CDR3 extends over 15 amino acids. Germline CDR1 and CDR2: MNHNS and SASEGT. The CDR3 protein is CASLRLAGGVNEQFF. In nucleotides, the CDR3 is TGTGCCAGCCTTCGACTAGCGGGGGGAGTTAATGAGCAGTTCTTC.

V gene TRBV5-1 combines with J gene TRBJ2-5; D may be TRBD2 (6 bases). CDR3 size: 19 residues. V lost 6 bases and J lost 5, with 32 bases in between. CDR1 SGHRS and CDR2 YFSETQ come from the germline V gene. The CDR3 region is CASIPEEDWYTLGGETQYF. CDR3 nucleotides: TGCGCCAGCATCCCAGAGGAGGACTGGTACACCCTTGGGGGGGAGACCCAGTACTTC.